Sequencing of this TCR beta chain was carried out in a study of beta chain features in type 1 diabetes. Study-level results: In type 1 diabetes patients, VDJ junctions had fewer insertions; deletions at these junctions were more frequent. Across all four CD4+ subsets, people with type 1 diabetes showed modestly shorter TCRB CDR3s.

Sorting based on CD45RO/CCR7/CD25/CD127/CD95/CD27 separated CD4+ naive, central memory, regulatory and stem cell-like memory cells. TCRB transcripts that were expressed got sequenced, as all of the isolated RNA had been reverse transcribed. The assay was immunoSEQ multiplex PCR, and TCRdb's table has in-frame clones only and misses some. In the table there are around 350,000 clones, roughly an eighth of which are singletons. CDR1 and CDR2 from the germline V gene are GTSNPN and SVGIG (reference sequence). The CDR3 consists of 12 residues. V was shortened by 3 bases and J by 7 bases, with 12 bases between the two germline ends. Comments on this clone: Its antigen is undetermined.

The origin of this receptor is a man aged 18 to 29 in good health. The chain has TRBV30 and TRBJ1-2, with D perhaps matching TRBD1 (6 bases). The sequenced material came from naive CD4+ T cells from blood. The CDR3 DNA sequence: TGTGCCTGGAGCGTGGGGGCCCGTGGCTACACCTTC. Encoded protein: CAWSVGARGYTF.